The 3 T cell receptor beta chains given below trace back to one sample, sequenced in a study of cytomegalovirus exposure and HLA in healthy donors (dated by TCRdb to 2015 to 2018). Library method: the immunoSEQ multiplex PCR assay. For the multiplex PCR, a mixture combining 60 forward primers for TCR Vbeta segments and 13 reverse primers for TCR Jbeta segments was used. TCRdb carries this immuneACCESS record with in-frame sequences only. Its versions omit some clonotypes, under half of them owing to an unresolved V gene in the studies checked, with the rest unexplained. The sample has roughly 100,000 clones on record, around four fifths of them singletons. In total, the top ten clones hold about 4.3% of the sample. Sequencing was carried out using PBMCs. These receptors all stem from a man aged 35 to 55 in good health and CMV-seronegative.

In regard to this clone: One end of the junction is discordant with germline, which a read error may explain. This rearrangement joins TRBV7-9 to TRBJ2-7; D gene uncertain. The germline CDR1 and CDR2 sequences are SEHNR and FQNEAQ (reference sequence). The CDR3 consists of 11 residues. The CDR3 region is CSSSLDMEQYF. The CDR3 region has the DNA TGTTCCAGCAGCTTAGATATGGAGCAGTACTTC.

CDR3 protein: CASSDRGPSKNIQYF. As DNA, the CDR3 is TGTGCCAGCAGTGACAGGGGGCCCTCCAAAAACATTCAGTACTTC. The V and J genes are TRBV2 and TRBJ2-4; 8 bases agree with TRBD1. The CDR3 extends over 15 amino acids. Per the germline V gene, CDR1 is SNHLY and CDR2 is FYNNEI. Unmatched junction bases numbered 3, after V lost 3 bases and J lost 2 bases.

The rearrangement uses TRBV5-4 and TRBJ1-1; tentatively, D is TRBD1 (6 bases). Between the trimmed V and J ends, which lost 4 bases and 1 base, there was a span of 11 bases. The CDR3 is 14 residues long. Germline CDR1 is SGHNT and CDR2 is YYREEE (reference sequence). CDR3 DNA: TGTGCCAGCAGCGTACAGGGTGGGAACACTGAAGCTTTCTTT. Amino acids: CASSVQGGNTEAFF.